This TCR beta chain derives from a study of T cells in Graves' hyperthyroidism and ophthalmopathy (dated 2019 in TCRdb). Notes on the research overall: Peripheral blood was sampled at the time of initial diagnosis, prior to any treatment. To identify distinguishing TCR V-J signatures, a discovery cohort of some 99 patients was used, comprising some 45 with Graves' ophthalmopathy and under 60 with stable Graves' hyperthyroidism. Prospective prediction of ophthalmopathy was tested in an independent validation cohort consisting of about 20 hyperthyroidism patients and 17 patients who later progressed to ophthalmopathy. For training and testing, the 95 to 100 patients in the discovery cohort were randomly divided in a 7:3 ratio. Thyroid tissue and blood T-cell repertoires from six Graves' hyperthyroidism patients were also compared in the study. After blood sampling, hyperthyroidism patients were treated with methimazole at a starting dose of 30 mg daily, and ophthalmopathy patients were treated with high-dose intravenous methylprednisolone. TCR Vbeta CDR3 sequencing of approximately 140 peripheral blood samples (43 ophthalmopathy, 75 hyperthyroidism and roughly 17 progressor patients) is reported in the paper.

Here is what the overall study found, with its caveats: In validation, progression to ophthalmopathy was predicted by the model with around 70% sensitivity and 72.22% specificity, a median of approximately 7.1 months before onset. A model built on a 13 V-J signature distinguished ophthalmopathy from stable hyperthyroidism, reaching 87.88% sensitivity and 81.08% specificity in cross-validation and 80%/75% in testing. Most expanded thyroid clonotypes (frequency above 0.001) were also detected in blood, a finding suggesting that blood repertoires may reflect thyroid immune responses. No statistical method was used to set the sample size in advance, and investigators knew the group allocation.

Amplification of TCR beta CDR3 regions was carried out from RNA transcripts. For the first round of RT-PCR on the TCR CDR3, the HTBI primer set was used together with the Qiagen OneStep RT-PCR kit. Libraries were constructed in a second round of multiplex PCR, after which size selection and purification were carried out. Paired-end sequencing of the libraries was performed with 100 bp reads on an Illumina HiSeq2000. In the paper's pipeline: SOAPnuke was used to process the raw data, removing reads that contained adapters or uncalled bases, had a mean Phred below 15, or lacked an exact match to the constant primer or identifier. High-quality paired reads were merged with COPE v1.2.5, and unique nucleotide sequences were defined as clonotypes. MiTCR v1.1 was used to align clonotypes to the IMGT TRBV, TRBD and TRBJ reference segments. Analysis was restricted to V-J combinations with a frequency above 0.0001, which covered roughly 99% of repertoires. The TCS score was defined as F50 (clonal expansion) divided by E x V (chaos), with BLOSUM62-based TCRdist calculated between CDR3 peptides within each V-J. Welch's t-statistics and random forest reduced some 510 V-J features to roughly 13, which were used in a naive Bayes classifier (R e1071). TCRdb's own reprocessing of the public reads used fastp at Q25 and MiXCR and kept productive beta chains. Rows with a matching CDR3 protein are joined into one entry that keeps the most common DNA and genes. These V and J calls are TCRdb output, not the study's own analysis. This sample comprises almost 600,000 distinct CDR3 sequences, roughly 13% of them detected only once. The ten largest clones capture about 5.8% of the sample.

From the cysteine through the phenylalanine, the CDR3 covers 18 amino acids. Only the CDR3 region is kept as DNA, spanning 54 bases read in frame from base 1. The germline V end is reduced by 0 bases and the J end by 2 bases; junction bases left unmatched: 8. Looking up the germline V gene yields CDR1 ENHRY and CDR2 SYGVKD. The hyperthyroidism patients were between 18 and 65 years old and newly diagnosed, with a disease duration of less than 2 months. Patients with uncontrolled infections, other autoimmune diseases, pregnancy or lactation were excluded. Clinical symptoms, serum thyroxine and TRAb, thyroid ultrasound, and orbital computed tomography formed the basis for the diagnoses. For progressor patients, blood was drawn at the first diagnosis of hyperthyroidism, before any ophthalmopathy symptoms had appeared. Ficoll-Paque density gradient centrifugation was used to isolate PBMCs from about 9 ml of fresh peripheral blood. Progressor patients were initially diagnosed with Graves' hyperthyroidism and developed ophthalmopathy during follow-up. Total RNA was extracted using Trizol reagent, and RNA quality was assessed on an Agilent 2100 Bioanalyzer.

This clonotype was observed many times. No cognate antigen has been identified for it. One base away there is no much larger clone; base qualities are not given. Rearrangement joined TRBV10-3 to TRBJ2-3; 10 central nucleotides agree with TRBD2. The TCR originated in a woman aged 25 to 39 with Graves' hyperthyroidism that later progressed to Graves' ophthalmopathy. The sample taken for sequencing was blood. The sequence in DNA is TGTGCCATCAGTGAGTCCGAACTAGCGGGACCAGTCACAGATACGCAGTATTTT. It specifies CAISESELAGPVTDTQYF.